This T cell receptor (beta chain) stems from a study of blood T cell repertoires in COVID-19. Background on the study: Sites across the United States, Italy and Spain contributed samples from acute and convalescent COVID-19. Sources were T cells, B-cell-depleted T cells, or PBMCs; the material itself was cDNA or gDNA.

The V gene's germline CDR1 is SGHRS and CDR2 YFSETQ. This CDR3 is built from 14 residues. Trimming took 1 base from V and 3 from J, leaving 10 bases between them. This clone was counted once. Study processing details: Estimates of nucleated cell counts were drawn from the amplification of reference gene primers. Sequencing used immunoSEQ multiplex PCR; TCRdb keeps in-frame clones, though not all of them. That table gives V, J and clone size, and the DNA gave D and trimming. The data hold a few hundred thousand clones, with 70% to 90% observed a single time. One Seattle source followed patients from active infection through their disease course.

The receptor's source is a woman aged 25 to 39 with COVID-19, enrolled during active disease. Sequenced: peripheral blood. The gene calls are TRBV5-1 and TRBJ1-2, with D unclear. CDR3: CASSLLGRDYGYTF. As DNA, the CDR3 is TGCGCCAGCAGCTTGTTAGGCCGGGACTATGGCTACACCTTC.